One and the same sample provided the 13 T cell receptor beta chains below, sequenced in a study of persistence of HIV-infected CD4 T cells. Nonspecific anti-CD3/anti-CD28 bead stimulation represents the broad CD4+ T cell repertoire. CD4+ T cells upregulating both CD40 ligand and CD69 were sorted as responding cells. No cognate antigen is known for these TCRs. Sequencing used immunoSEQ version 4 in survey mode. Measured with immunoSEQ multiplex PCR; TCRdb has only the in-frame clones, and not every one. The profile shows tens of thousands of clones, around 89% of them singletons. This material consisted of CD4+ T cells sorted from PBMCs after roughly 18-hour stimulation, taken from a patient who received antiretroviral therapy. These receptors originate from an adult woman with HIV who was CMV-seropositive.

The chain uses TRBV10-3 and TRBJ1-4, with TRBD1 as a possible D gene (5 bases). V was trimmed by 1 base and J by 8 bases, leaving 17 bases between them. Germline V gene data show CDR1 as ENHRY and CDR2 as SYGVKD. There are 16 residues in the CDR3. Here the CDR3 DNA reads TGTGCCATCAGTGAGTGGAGGACGGGGCAAGTGGAAAAACTGTTTTTT. Protein sequence: CAISEWRTGQVEKLFF.

The V and J genes are TRBV12-5 and TRBJ1-5; unclear D gene. The CDR3 is 15 amino acids. Germline V gene data show CDR1 as LGHNT and CDR2 as FRNRAP. V lost 1 base and J 9 bases, leaving 16 bases between the germline ends. Written as DNA, the CDR3 is TGTGCTAGTGGTTTGGGTGTGCCTGGGCCATGGCCCCAGCATTTT. Translated: CASGLGVPGPWPQHF. Combining the CDR3 with reference TRBV12-5 and TRBJ1-5 gives the whole variable domain DARVTQTPRHKVTEMGQEVTMRCQPILGHNTVFWYRQTMMQGLELLAYFRNRAPLDDSGMPKDRFSAEMPDATLATLKIQPSEPRDSAVYFCASGLGVPGPWPQHFGDGTRLSIL.

V and J are TRBV27 and TRBJ2-3; 9 nucleotides align to TRBD1. The V gene's germline CDR1 is MNHEY and CDR2 SMNVEV (reference sequence). The trim removed 2 bases at V and 7 bases at J, leaving 7 bases unmatched. The CDR3 totals 15 residues. The CDR3 sequence is CASSLVGTGFHTQYF. CDR3 nucleotide sequence: TGTGCCAGCAGTTTAGTGGGGACAGGGTTTCATACGCAGTATTTT.

The chain is built from TRBV19 and TRBJ1-1; no clear D gene. Germline CDR1 LNHDA, CDR2 SQIVND (reference sequence). This CDR3 region has 15 residues. The V end lost 3 bases, the J end lost 2 bases, and 13 bases lay between the germline ends. CDR3 in amino acids: CASSMIITRNTEAFF. CDR3 coding DNA: TGTGCCAGTAGTATGATAATCACCCGTAACACTGAAGCTTTCTTT.

This clone was picked up one time. V gene TRBV28 combines with J gene TRBJ2-6; 10 bases align to TRBD1. CDR3 size: 19 residues. Per the germline V gene, CDR1 is MDHEN and CDR2 is SYDVKM. V lost 3 bases, J lost 0 bases, and 8 bases stayed unmatched. The CDR3, as DNA: TGTGCCAGCAGTTTGGGGGCGGGGACAGGGGACTCTGGGGCCAACGTCCTGACTTTC. Amino acid sequence: CASSLGAGTGDSGANVLTF.

Only a few counts were recorded for this clone. The chain carries TRBV7-3 and TRBJ2-1, with 7 bases aligning to TRBD2. Per germline, CDR1 SGHTA and CDR2 FQGTGA. The CDR3 runs 16 residues. V lost 2 bases, J lost 0 bases, and 4 bases stayed unmatched. CDR3 in DNA: TGTGCCAGCAGCTTACTGGGCGGGAGCTCCTACAATGAGCAGTTCTTC. It specifies CASSLLGGSSYNEQFF.

The CDR3 bases are TGTGCCAGCAGCTTAGCCGGGCAGCAGAACACTGAAGCTTTCTTT. It yields the protein CASSLAGQQNTEAFF. The chain links TRBV7-6 to TRBJ1-1; D remains ambiguous. Trimming stripped 0 bases from V and 1 base from J, with 9 bases between. Germline V gene data show CDR1 as SGHVS and CDR2 as FNYEAQ. CDR3 size: 15 residues.

This rearrangement joins TRBV19 to TRBJ2-1; 14 bases fit TRBD2. CDR1 is LNHDA, CDR2 SQIVND, per germline (reference sequence). The CDR3 is made up of 15 amino acids. The junction had 2 bases not matched to a gene; V was cut back by 4 bases and J by 6 bases. The CDR3 protein is CASSRGTSGGNEQFF. The CDR3 coding sequence is TGTGCCAGTAGTAGGGGGACTAGCGGGGGCAATGAGCAGTTCTTC.

The chain couples TRBV2 to TRBJ1-2; 10 nucleotides align to TRBD1. The germline CDR1 and CDR2 sequences are SNHLY and FYNNEI. The CDR3 is made up of 13 amino acids. V lost 6 bases to trimming and J lost 6 bases; unmatched junction nucleotides: 4. Here the CDR3 DNA reads TGTGCCAGCAGCGCCGGGACAGGGGATGGCTACACCTTC. Translating gives CASSAGTGDGYTF.

This rearrangement joins TRBV3-1 (or the pseudogene TRBV3-2) to TRBJ2-1, with D unclear. V dropped 4 bases and J dropped 8 bases, with 18 bases sitting between them. Germline V gene lookup returns CDR1 LGHDT and CDR2 YNNKEL (reference sequence). The CDR3 consists of 15 residues. The CDR3 loop reads CASSLRLHPQYEQFF. The CDR3 bases are TGTGCCAGCAGCCTTCGACTCCACCCACAATATGAGCAGTTCTTC.

This CDR3 is CASSQGLNEQFF. CDR3 bases: TGTGCCAGCAGTCAGGGACTCAATGAGCAGTTCTTC. V is TRBV28 and J is TRBJ2-1, with a tentative D call TRBD2 (6 bases). Germline V gene data show CDR1 as MDHEN and CDR2 as SYDVKM. There are 12 residues in the CDR3. With 5 bases removed from V and 6 bases from J, the gap between germline ends came to 8 bases. Full variable domain (rest looked up from reference TRBV28 and TRBJ2-1): DVKVTQSSRYLVKRTGEKVFLECVQDMDHENMFWYRQDPGLGLRLIYFSYDVKMKEKGDIPEGYSVSREKKERFSLILESASTNQTSMYLCASSQGLNEQFFGPGTRLTVL.

The V and J genes are TRBV28 and TRBJ1-5; D ambiguous. Germline lookup yields CDR1 MDHEN and CDR2 SYDVKM. This CDR3 contains 14 residues. V lost 6 bases, J lost 3 bases, and 12 bases lay in between. DNA for the CDR3: TGTGCCAGCAGCCCCGGGCCGCTCAATCAGCCCCAGCATTTT. This gives the protein CASSPGPLNQPQHF.

This clone was picked up a small number of times. CDR3 bases: TGCGCCAGCAGCCACCCGACCGGGACTAGCGGGAAAGGGCAGTACTTC. Amino acid sequence: CASSHPTGTSGKGQYF. The chain combines TRBV4-1 with TRBJ2-7, with 13 bases aligning to TRBD2. CDR1 is MGHRA, CDR2 YSYEKL, per germline. The CDR3 is 16 residues long. Trimming took 3 bases from V and 9 from J; bases not matched to a gene: 11.